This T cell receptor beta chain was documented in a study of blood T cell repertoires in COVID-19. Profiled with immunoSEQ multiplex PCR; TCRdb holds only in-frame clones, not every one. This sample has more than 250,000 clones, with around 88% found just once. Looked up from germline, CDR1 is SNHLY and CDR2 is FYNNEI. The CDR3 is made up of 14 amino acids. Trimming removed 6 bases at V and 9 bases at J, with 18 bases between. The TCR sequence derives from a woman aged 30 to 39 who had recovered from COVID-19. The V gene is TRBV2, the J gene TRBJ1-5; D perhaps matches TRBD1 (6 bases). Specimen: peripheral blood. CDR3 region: CASSADRISGPQHF. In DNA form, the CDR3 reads TGTGCCAGCAGCGCTGACAGGATAAGTGGGCCCCAGCATTTT.